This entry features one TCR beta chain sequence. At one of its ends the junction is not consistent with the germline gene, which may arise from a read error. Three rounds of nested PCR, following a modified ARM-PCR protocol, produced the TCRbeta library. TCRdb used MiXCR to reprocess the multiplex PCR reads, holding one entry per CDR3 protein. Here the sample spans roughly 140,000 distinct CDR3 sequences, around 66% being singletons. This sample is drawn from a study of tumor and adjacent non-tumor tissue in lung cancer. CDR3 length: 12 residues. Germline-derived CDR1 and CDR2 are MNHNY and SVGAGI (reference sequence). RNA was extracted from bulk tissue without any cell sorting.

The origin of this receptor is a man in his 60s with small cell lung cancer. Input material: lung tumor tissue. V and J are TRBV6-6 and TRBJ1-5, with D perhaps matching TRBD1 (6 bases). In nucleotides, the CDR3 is TGTGCGAGCAGTTATTCTGGACAGCCCCGGCATTTT. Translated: CASSYSGQPRHF.